This is a list of T cell receptor beta chains from one sample in a study of T cells after yellow fever vaccination. TCRdb re-derived calls from the 5' RACE reads in MiXCR, one entry per CDR3 protein. The data contain 120,000 or so distinct CDR3 sequences, about 7.8% of them seen just once; the ten biggest clones take up around 2.6%. This specimen was CD4+ T cells sorted from PBMCs, taken roughly 46 days after the first yellow fever vaccination. These receptor sequences come from a man in his late teens or twenties who received the YFV17D yellow fever vaccine. CDR3s include the opening cysteine and the closing phenylalanine or tryptophan. D genes are given only for firm matches. Where a row states a size, it is once, few, many or the class of an expanded clone; other rows omit it.

CDR3 protein: CASSQEGHSGYGYTF
CDR3 length: 15
clone size: -
J gene: TRBJ1-2
D gene: -
V gene: TRBV4-3

CDR3 protein: CASSPYSKNIQYF
CDR3 length: 13
clone size: many
J gene: TRBJ2-4
D gene: -
V gene: TRBV18

CDR3 protein: CASSQGLTGLAKNIQYF
CDR3 length: 17
clone size: many
J gene: TRBJ2-4
D gene: -
V gene: TRBV3-1

CDR3 protein: CASAGGGEETQYF
CDR3 length: 13
clone size: many
J gene: TRBJ2-5
D gene: -
V gene: TRBV11-1

CDR3 protein: CASSSPGGPDTQYF
CDR3 length: 14
clone size: few
J gene: TRBJ2-3
D gene: -
V gene: TRBV7-2

CDR3 protein: CAISQDRSTDTQYF
CDR3 length: 14
clone size: many
J gene: TRBJ2-3
D gene: TRBD1
V gene: TRBV10-3

CDR3 protein: CASSPTLHYGYTF
CDR3 length: 13
clone size: many
J gene: TRBJ1-2
D gene: -
V gene: TRBV18

CDR3 protein: CSARGAGGSYEQYF
CDR3 length: 14
clone size: many
J gene: TRBJ2-7
D gene: TRBD2
V gene: TRBV20-1

CDR3 protein: CASSLTSPSYNEQFF
CDR3 length: 15
clone size: many
J gene: TRBJ2-1
D gene: TRBD2
V gene: TRBV12-3/TRBV12-4

CDR3 protein: CASFTTDTDTQYF
CDR3 length: 13
clone size: many
J gene: TRBJ2-3
D gene: -
V gene: TRBV12-3/TRBV12-4

CDR3 protein: CASSFSLTTGNTEAFF
CDR3 length: 16
clone size: many
J gene: TRBJ1-1
D gene: -
V gene: TRBV5-1

CDR3 protein: CASSHRLAGEYNEQFF
CDR3 length: 16
clone size: many
J gene: TRBJ2-1
D gene: TRBD2
V gene: TRBV14

CDR3 protein: CASSQETLSSYNSPLHF
CDR3 length: 17
clone size: -
J gene: TRBJ1-6
D gene: -
V gene: TRBV4-2

CDR3 protein: CASSRSRETQYF
CDR3 length: 12
clone size: few
J gene: TRBJ2-5
D gene: -
V gene: TRBV7-6

CDR3 protein: CASSSPGSLGANVLTF
CDR3 length: 16
clone size: few
J gene: TRBJ2-6
D gene: -
V gene: TRBV5-1

CDR3 protein: CASSPQGRGGELFF
CDR3 length: 14
clone size: many
J gene: TRBJ2-2
D gene: -
V gene: TRBV7-2

CDR3 protein: CASSYSGGSETQYF
CDR3 length: 14
clone size: many
J gene: TRBJ2-5
D gene: TRBD2
V gene: TRBV6-5

CDR3 protein: CASSLHRTSFLETQYF
CDR3 length: 16
clone size: many
J gene: TRBJ2-5
D gene: -
V gene: TRBV27